This T cell receptor beta chain was sequenced in a study of blood T cell repertoires in COVID-19. Germline trimming cut 3 bases from V and 3 bases from J; bases unmatched to any gene: 9. This CDR3 is 18 amino acids long. In germline, CDR1 is ENHRY, CDR2 SYGVKD. TCRdb keeps only in-frame clones here, not all; method: immunoSEQ multiplex PCR. The sample contains about 120,000 clones, about 86% of which appear only once. The TCR comes from a man in his 70s who had recovered from COVID-19. This chain uses TRBV10-3 with TRBJ2-3, with TRBD2 identical over 13 bases. What was sequenced was peripheral blood. CDR3 nucleotides: TGTGCCATCAGTGACAGGACTAGCGGGAGTTCGGATACAGATACGCAGTATTTT. Amino acids: CAISDRTSGSSDTDTQYF.